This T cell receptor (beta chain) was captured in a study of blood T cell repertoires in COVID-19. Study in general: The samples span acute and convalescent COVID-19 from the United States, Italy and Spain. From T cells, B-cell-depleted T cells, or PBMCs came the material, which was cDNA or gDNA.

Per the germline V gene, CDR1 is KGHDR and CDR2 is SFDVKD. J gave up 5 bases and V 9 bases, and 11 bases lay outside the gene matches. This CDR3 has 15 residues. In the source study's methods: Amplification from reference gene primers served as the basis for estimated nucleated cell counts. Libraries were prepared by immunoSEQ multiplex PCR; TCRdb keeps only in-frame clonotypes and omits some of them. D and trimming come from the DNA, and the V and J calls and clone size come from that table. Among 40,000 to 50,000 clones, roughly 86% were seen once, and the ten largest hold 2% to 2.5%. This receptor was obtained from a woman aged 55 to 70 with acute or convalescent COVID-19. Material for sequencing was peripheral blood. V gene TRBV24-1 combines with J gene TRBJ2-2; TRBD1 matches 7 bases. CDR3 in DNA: TGTGCCACCGCCCGTGGGTCAGGGGGAACCGGGGAGCTGTTTTTT. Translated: CATARGSGGTGELFF.